Sequencing of this TCR beta chain was carried out in a study of blood T cell repertoires in COVID-19. At the level of the study: T cells, B-cell-depleted T cells, or PBMCs supplied cDNA or gDNA.

In the original workflow: The authors estimated nucleated cell counts from reference gene primer amplification. TCRdb's copy holds only in-frame clones and misses some; the assay was immunoSEQ multiplex PCR. V, J and clone size derive from that table, while D and trimming were established from the DNA sequence. Of a few hundred thousand clones in the sample, 80% to 90% were seen once. Trimming took off 4 bases at V and 5 bases at J, with 23 bases between the two ends. The germline CDR1 and CDR2 sequences are SEHNR and FQNEAQ (reference sequence). The CDR3 is made up of 17 amino acids. Material for sequencing was peripheral blood. The clonotype comes from a woman aged 45-59 years with COVID-19, enrolled during active disease. The genes are TRBV7-9 and TRBJ2-5; D is possibly TRBD1 (6 bases). Here the CDR3 reads CASSSERRDTSRETQYF. Written as DNA, the CDR3 is TGTGCCAGCAGCTCGGAACGCCGGGACACCTCCCGGGAGACCCAGTACTTC.